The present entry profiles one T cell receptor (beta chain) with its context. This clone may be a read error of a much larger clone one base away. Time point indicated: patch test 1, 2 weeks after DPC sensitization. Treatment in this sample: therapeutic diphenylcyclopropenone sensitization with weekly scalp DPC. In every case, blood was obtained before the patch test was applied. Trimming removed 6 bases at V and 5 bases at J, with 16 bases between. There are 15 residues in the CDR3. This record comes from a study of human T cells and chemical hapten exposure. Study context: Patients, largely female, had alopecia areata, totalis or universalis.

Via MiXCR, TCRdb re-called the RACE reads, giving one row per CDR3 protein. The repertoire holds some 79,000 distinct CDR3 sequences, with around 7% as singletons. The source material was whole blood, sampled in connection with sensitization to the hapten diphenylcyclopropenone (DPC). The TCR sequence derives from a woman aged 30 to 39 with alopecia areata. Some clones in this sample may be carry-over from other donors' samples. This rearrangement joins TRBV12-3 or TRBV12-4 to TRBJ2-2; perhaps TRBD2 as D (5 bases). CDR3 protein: CASRGSYDGTGELFF. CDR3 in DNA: TGTGCCAGCAGAGGGAGTTATGATGGGACCGGGGAGCTGTTTTTT.